This TCR beta chain was documented in a study of graft-versus-host responses after intestinal transplantation. Study-wide background: Multivisceral, liver-intestinal, or isolated intestinal grafts went to recipients. Study outcomes and limitations: Patients with graft-donor T cell macrochimerism had high graft-versus-host to host-versus-graft clonal ratios in allografts.

With regard to this clone: Its cognate antigen is unknown.

Method: immunoSEQ multiplex PCR; TCRdb's copy keeps in-frame clones and lacks some. This table holds more than 7,500 clones, about 95% found once. There are 12 residues in the CDR3. Germline V gene sequence: CDR1 MDHEN, CDR2 SYDVKM. Following transplant, bone marrow was collected either from the posterior iliac crest or from another site chosen by the physician. The sequence came from a human patient who received an intestinal transplant, so some T cells may come from the graft donor. This chain joins TRBV28 and TRBJ2-5; no firm D call. The J call may be faulty, since TRBJ2-7 better matches the DNA end. The sample consisted of bone marrow, taken around 520 days after intestinal transplantation. CDR3: CASSLYGYEQYF. CDR3 nucleotide sequence: TGTGCCAGCAGTTTGTATGGATACGAGCAGTACTTC.